A selection of T cell receptor beta chains follows, all from one sample in a study of blood T cell repertoires in COVID-19. Profiled with immunoSEQ multiplex PCR; TCRdb holds only in-frame clones, not every one. The sample lists 400,000 or so clones, 75% to 90% occurring once. Sequenced sample: peripheral blood. The origin of the receptors is a woman in her 40s with COVID-19, enrolled during active disease. Each CDR3 is given with its conserved first and last residue. Fields, in order: clone size, D gene, J gene, V gene, CDR3 DNA, CDR3 protein. The D gene is left open where the match is weak. Clone size appears in some rows only: once, few, many, or a class for an expanded clone.

clone size: NA
D gene: NA
J gene: TRBJ2-2
V gene: TRBV9
CDR3 DNA: TGTGCCAGCAGCGTAGGCATAGGTGGTAGATTAGCCGCCGGGGAGCTGTTTTTT
CDR3 protein: CASSVGIGGRLAAGELFF

clone size: NA
D gene: NA
J gene: TRBJ1-1
V gene: TRBV30
CDR3 DNA: TGTGCCTGGAGTGTAAGGCCCCTAGGAGAAGCTTTCTTT
CDR3 protein: CAWSVRPLGEAFF

clone size: NA
D gene: TRBD2
J gene: TRBJ2-7
V gene: TRBV4-1
CDR3 DNA: TGCGCCAGCAGCCAGGGTACTAGCGATACCTACGAGCAGTACTTC
CDR3 protein: CASSQGTSDTYEQYF

clone size: NA
D gene: NA
J gene: TRBJ1-1
V gene: TRBV5-1
CDR3 DNA: TGCGCCAGCAGCTTAAAGCGGAGGGGAGACACTGAAGCTTTCTTT
CDR3 protein: CASSLKRRGDTEAFF

clone size: NA
D gene: NA
J gene: TRBJ1-5
V gene: TRBV6-5
CDR3 DNA: TGTGCCAGCAGTTACTCGGGCTATCAGCCCCAGCATTTT
CDR3 protein: CASSYSGYQPQHF

clone size: NA
D gene: NA
J gene: TRBJ2-3
V gene: TRBV4-3
CDR3 DNA: TGCGCCAGCAGCCAAGAAGGGCTAGCCCCCGGCACAGATACGCAGTATTTT
CDR3 protein: CASSQEGLAPGTDTQYF

clone size: NA
D gene: TRBD2
J gene: TRBJ2-5
V gene: TRBV20-1
CDR3 DNA: TGCAGTGCTAGTACTAGCGGGGGGGCCCAGGAGACCCAGTACTTC
CDR3 protein: CSASTSGGAQETQYF

clone size: NA
D gene: TRBD1
J gene: TRBJ1-4
V gene: TRBV19
CDR3 DNA: TGTGCCAGTAGTTTAGGGGGCCGATTCAATGAAAAACTGTTTTTT
CDR3 protein: CASSLGGRFNEKLFF

clone size: NA
D gene: TRBD1
J gene: TRBJ2-7
V gene: TRBV7-8
CDR3 DNA: TGTGCCAGCAGCCCCGGACAGGCCCTAGAATCCTACGAGCAGTACTTC
CDR3 protein: CASSPGQALESYEQYF

clone size: NA
D gene: TRBD1
J gene: TRBJ1-4
V gene: TRBV7-2
CDR3 DNA: TGTGCCAGCAGCTCGGCGACAGGGGGGAGACTGTTTTTT
CDR3 protein: CASSSATGGRLFF

clone size: NA
D gene: NA
J gene: TRBJ2-5
V gene: TRBV12-3/TRBV12-4
CDR3 DNA: TGTGCCAGCCAGATACAAGAGACCCAGTACTTC
CDR3 protein: CASQIQETQYF

clone size: NA
D gene: NA
J gene: TRBJ2-2
V gene: TRBV5-6
CDR3 DNA: TGTGCCAGCAGCCGGAGTAGGTACACCGGGGAGCTGTTTTTT
CDR3 protein: CASSRSRYTGELFF

clone size: NA
D gene: NA
J gene: TRBJ2-7
V gene: TRBV7-2
CDR3 DNA: TGTGCCAGCAGCGCGGGCCAAAGGCCCTACGAGCAGTACTTC
CDR3 protein: CASSAGQRPYEQYF

clone size: once
D gene: NA
J gene: TRBJ1-1
V gene: TRBV28
CDR3 DNA: TGTGCCAGCAGTTTTTTCCAGGGCCAAATGAACACTGAAGCTTTCTTT
CDR3 protein: CASSFFQGQMNTEAFF

clone size: once
D gene: NA
J gene: TRBJ1-1
V gene: TRBV10-3
CDR3 DNA: TGTGCCACGGGGGGGACTGAAGCTTTCTTT
CDR3 protein: CATGGTEAFF

clone size: NA
D gene: NA
J gene: TRBJ1-2
V gene: TRBV25-1
CDR3 DNA: TGTGCCAGCAGTTGGGCGAGTGGCTACACCTTC
CDR3 protein: CASSWASGYTF

clone size: NA
D gene: NA
J gene: TRBJ2-7
V gene: TRBV5-6
CDR3 DNA: TGTGCCAGCAGCTTGATGGCAGGTCCATCCTACGAGCAGTACTTC
CDR3 protein: CASSLMAGPSYEQYF

clone size: NA
D gene: NA
J gene: TRBJ2-7
V gene: TRBV6-2/TRBV6-3
CDR3 DNA: TGTGCCAGCAGTTACCGTGTACCGAGCGTTCCCTACGAGCAGTACTTC
CDR3 protein: CASSYRVPSVPYEQYF

clone size: NA
D gene: NA
J gene: TRBJ1-1
V gene: TRBV5-1
CDR3 DNA: TGCGCCAGCAGTCCAAAAGGAGGGGACACTGAAGCTTTCTTT
CDR3 protein: CASSPKGGDTEAFF

clone size: few
D gene: NA
J gene: TRBJ1-2
V gene: TRBV28
CDR3 DNA: TGTGCCATCCGACCCAGGGAGGGGGGGTATGGCTACACCTTC
CDR3 protein: CAIRPREGGYGYTF

clone size: NA
D gene: NA
J gene: TRBJ1-5
V gene: TRBV19
CDR3 DNA: TGTGCCAGTAGTATTTTGGTTTTAACGGGGGGGGGCAATCAGCCCCAGCATTTT
CDR3 protein: CASSILVLTGGGNQPQHF

clone size: NA
D gene: TRBD1
J gene: TRBJ2-7
V gene: TRBV7-9
CDR3 DNA: TGTGCCAGCAGCTTAGGTGGGACAGGGGGCTCCATTTCCTACGAGCAGTACTTC
CDR3 protein: CASSLGGTGGSISYEQYF